These 29 T cell receptor beta chains came from one sample sequenced in a study of T cells after yellow fever vaccination. A single record per CDR3 protein comes from TCRdb applying MiXCR to the 5' RACE reads. Altogether hundreds of thousands of distinct CDR3 sequences are present, around 13% being singletons, with the ten largest covering roughly 3.1%. Sequencing was performed on CD4+ T cells sorted from PBMCs, taken 15 days after the yellow fever booster vaccination. Receptors originate from a man between 18 and 29 years old who received the YFV17D yellow fever vaccine.

This clonotype was seen only a few times. The genes are TRBV5-6 and TRBJ2-2, with 9 nucleotides matching TRBD1. V trimming: 4 bases; J trimming: 0 bases; junction bases outside the gene matches: 7. This CDR3 region has 17 residues. CDR1 SGHDT and CDR2 YYEEEE come from the germline V gene. The CDR3 loop is CASSLTGGGPNTGELFF. CDR3 DNA: TGTGCCAGCAGCCTGACAGGGGGAGGCCCGAACACCGGGGAGCTGTTTTTT.

This clonotype was counted at least ten times. The V and J genes are TRBV10-3 and TRBJ1-2; possibly TRBD1 for D (5 bases). CDR3 length: 14 amino acids. Germline values: CDR1 ENHRY, CDR2 SYGVKD. The germline V and J ends were trimmed by 7 bases and 7 bases, with 19 bases remaining between them. The CDR3 DNA reads as TGTGCCATCACCGACGGGGGTTTGTGGTCTGGCTACACCTTC. Amino acids: CAITDGGLWSGYTF.

The chain carries TRBV6-1 and TRBJ2-6; the D is unclear. This CDR3 comprises 19 residues. In germline, CDR1 is MNHNS, CDR2 SASEGT. Deletions cut 1 base from V and 0 bases from J, with 16 bases between. CDR3 loop: CASSEGGSGGNSGANVLTF. In DNA form, the CDR3 reads TGTGCCAGCAGTGAAGGCGGTTCGGGCGGTAACTCTGGGGCCAACGTCCTGACTTTC.

This clonotype was counted only a few times. V and J are TRBV5-6 and TRBJ1-4; D remains unclear. CDR1 and CDR2 from the germline V gene are SGHDT and YYEEEE. CDR3 length equals 16 residues. The V and J ends lost 2 bases and 0 bases respectively, with 11 bases between them. CDR3 loop: CASSFLISATNEKLFF. Written as DNA, the CDR3 is TGTGCCAGCAGCTTTTTAATCAGTGCAACTAATGAAAAACTGTTTTTT.

This clonotype was recorded a few times. This rearrangement joins TRBV11-2 to TRBJ2-7; weak D call: TRBD2 (6 bases). CDR3 length equals 12 residues. CDR1 is SGHAT, CDR2 FQNNGV, per germline. V was shortened by 5 bases and J by 7 bases, with 12 bases between the two germline ends. CDR3 sequence (DNA): TGTGCCAGCAGCCCGGGACTGGAAGAGCAGTACGTC. As protein: CASSPGLEEQYV.

The chain carries TRBV6-1 and TRBJ1-1; tentatively, D is TRBD1 (5 bases). This CDR3 has 13 residues. Germline CDR1 and CDR2: MNHNS and SASEGT. V gave up 5 bases and J gave up 0 bases, with 7 bases separating them. CDR3 in amino acids: CASSTGLNTEAFF. CDR3 nucleotide sequence: TGTGCCAGCAGTACAGGTCTGAACACTGAAGCTTTCTTT.

This chain joins TRBV11-3 and TRBJ2-3; no definite D call. The germline V gene encodes CDR1 SGHNT and CDR2 YENEEA. V was pared by 1 base and J by 5 bases, with 10 bases between. CDR3 length equals 14 residues. As DNA, the CDR3 is TGTGCCAGCAGCTTAGGGGGTTCACAAGATACGCAGTATTTT. This gives the protein CASSLGGSQDTQYF. The entire variable domain, with the rest obtained from reference TRBV11-3 and TRBJ2-3, is as follows: EAGVVQSPRYKIIEKKQPVAFWCNPISGHNTLYWYLQNLGQGPELLIRYENEEAVDDSQLPKDRFSAERLKGVDSTLKIQPAELGDSAVYLCASSLGGSQDTQYFGPGTRLTVL.

The chain is built from TRBV5-4 and TRBJ1-2, with 11 nucleotides matching TRBD1. With V trimmed by 4 bases and J by 5 bases, 10 bases remained unmatched. The CDR3 is made up of 16 amino acids. CDR1 is SGHNT, CDR2 YYREEE, per germline (reference sequence). The CDR3 here is CASSAGQGVRGYGYTF. Written as DNA, the CDR3 is TGTGCCAGCAGCGCGGGACAGGGGGTGAGAGGATATGGCTACACCTTC.

The CDR3 DNA sequence: TGTGCCAGCAGATTGGAACGGGCGGAGACCCAGTACTTC. Translated, it gives CASRLERAETQYF. This chain connects TRBV2 to TRBJ2-5; no clear D. The CDR3 consists of 13 residues. Trimming pared 6 bases from V and 5 bases from J, leaving 13 bases between. Germline CDR1 SNHLY, CDR2 FYNNEI. Full variable domain (missing parts from reference TRBV2 and TRBJ2-5): EPEVTQTPSHQVTQMGQEVILRCVPISNHLYFYWYRQILGQKVEFLVSFYNNEISEKSEIFDDQFSVERPDGSNFTLKIRSTKLEDSAMYFCASRLERAETQYFGPGTRLLVL.

The chain couples TRBV5-4 to TRBJ2-3; D gene ambiguous. CDR1 SGHNT and CDR2 YYREEE come from the germline V gene (reference sequence). The CDR3 is 15 residues long. V lost 2 bases and J lost 3, with 13 bases in between. Here the CDR3 reads CASSLPTKGTDTQYF. DNA of the CDR3: TGTGCCAGCAGCTTACCAACGAAGGGAACAGATACGCAGTATTTT.

The rearrangement joins TRBV21-1 to TRBJ2-7; TRBD1, the table's D call, lacks a check against the DNA. TRBV21-1 is annotated as a pseudogene. The CDR3 is 15 residues long. Here the CDR3 DNA reads TGTGCCAGCAGCAAACGTGCCGGACACCAATACGAGCAGTACGTC. Amino acids: CASSKRAGHQYEQYV.

This clonotype was observed a few times. J is TRBJ1-2 and V is TRBV10-3, with 9 bases aligning to TRBD1. The length of the CDR3 is 16 residues. V trimming: 5 bases; J trimming: 3 bases; junction bases outside the gene matches: 10. Germline CDR1 reads ENHRY; CDR2 reads SYGVKD. The CDR3 DNA sequence: TGTGCCATCAGTCCCGGACAGGGGATGGGAGACTATGGCTACACCTTC. It encodes CAISPGQGMGDYGYTF.

This chain joins TRBV30 and TRBJ1-3; tentative D call: TRBD1 (6 bases). Germline values: CDR1 GTSNPN, CDR2 SVGIG (reference sequence). The V and J ends lost 5 bases and 3 bases respectively, with 14 bases between them. This CDR3 is built from 14 residues. In DNA, the CDR3 is TGTGCCTGGGATAGGGGGTCCAGTGGAAACACCATATATTTT. Amino acid sequence: CAWDRGSSGNTIYF.

The rearrangement uses TRBV12-3 or TRBV12-4 and TRBJ2-3, with D possibly being TRBD2 (5 bases). The CDR3 loop spans 15 amino acids. V shed 5 bases and J shed 5 bases, with 17 bases lying between them. As DNA, the CDR3 is TGTGCCAGCAGTCTCAGACGTAAGGAGGTAGATACGCAGTATTTT. This translates into CASSLRRKEVDTQYF.

The chain recombines TRBV7-3 with TRBJ2-3; 9 bases agree with TRBD2. Germline lookup yields CDR1 SGHTA and CDR2 FQGTGA. The CDR3 spans 17 residues. The V and J ends lost 4 bases and 7 bases, in that order; junction bases with no gene match: 15. CDR3 DNA sequence: TGTGCCAGCAGCTCCCCCCCCGGAGCGGGGGGCGATAATACGCAGTATTTT. As protein: CASSSPPGAGGDNTQYF.

The chain joins TRBV7-3 to TRBJ1-1; D is unclear. Per the germline V gene, CDR1 is SGHTA and CDR2 is FQGTGA. There are 13 residues in the CDR3. V lost 3 bases and J 4 bases, leaving 9 bases between the germline ends. CDR3 region: CASSFGEATEAFF. For the CDR3, the DNA is TGTGCCAGCAGCTTCGGGGAGGCCACTGAAGCTTTCTTT.

The chain has TRBV7-6 and TRBJ2-2; D ambiguous. Trimming pared 1 base from V and 6 bases from J, leaving 9 bases between. Germline V gene data show CDR1 as SGHVS and CDR2 as FNYEAQ. This CDR3 comprises 14 residues. Here the CDR3 reads CASSLVVPSGELFF. The CDR3 region has the DNA TGTGCCAGCAGCTTAGTCGTCCCTTCCGGGGAGCTGTTTTTT.

V usage is TRBV5-1 and J usage is TRBJ1-4; the D gene is possibly TRBD1 (6 bases). The CDR3 sequence is 13 residues long. The germline CDR1 and CDR2 sequences are SGHRS and YFSETQ. V was trimmed by 4 bases and J by 11 bases, leaving 15 bases between them. Written as DNA, the CDR3 is TGCGCCAGCAGCGGTTTAGACACAGGGAAACTGTTTTTT. It yields the protein CASSGLDTGKLFF.

This chain links TRBV29-1 with TRBJ1-1; the D gene is possibly TRBD1 (5 bases). V lost 4 bases, J lost 4 bases, and 10 bases lay in between. The germline V gene has CDR1 SQVTM and CDR2 ANQGSEA. The CDR3 totals 12 residues. The CDR3 DNA is TGCAGCGTTGCAGGGTTGTTCACTGAAGCTTTCTTT. It translates to CSVAGLFTEAFF. Supplemented by reference TRBV29-1 and TRBJ1-1, the full variable domain reads SAVISQKPSRDICQRGTSLTIQCQVDSQVTMMFWYRQQPGQSLTLIATANQGSEATYESGFVIDKFPISRPNLTFSTLTVSNMSPEDSSIYLCSVAGLFTEAFFGQGTRLTVV.

This clonotype was seen more than once but under ten times. V and J are TRBV24-1 and TRBJ2-2, with TRBD1 matching over 7 bases. Per the germline V gene, CDR1 is KGHDR and CDR2 is SFDVKD. The CDR3 is 17 amino acids. Germline trimming cut 4 bases from V and 6 bases from J; bases unmatched to any gene: 13. The CDR3 here is CATSDVGAEGASGELFF. CDR3 in DNA: TGTGCCACCAGTGACGTAGGGGCCGAGGGGGCCTCCGGGGAGCTGTTTTTT.

This chain joins TRBV5-1 and TRBJ1-3, with a possible D match to TRBD1 (5 bases). Trimming shortened V by 3 bases and J by 0 bases, and 16 bases separated the two germline ends. Germline CDR1 is SGHRS and CDR2 is YFSETQ. The CDR3 length is 17 residues. The CDR3: CASSWQGLTSSGNTIYF. The CDR3 DNA is TGCGCCAGCAGCTGGCAGGGACTTACGAGCTCTGGAAACACCATATATTTT. The complete variable domain, with remaining parts taken from reference TRBV5-1 and TRBJ1-3, reads KAGVTQTPRYLIKTRGQQVTLSCSPISGHRSVSWYQQTPGQGLQFLFEYFSETQRNKGNFPGRFSGRQFSNSRSEMNVSTLELGDSALYLCASSWQGLTSSGNTIYFGEGSWLTVV.

This clonotype was found once. The junction departs from the called germline gene at one end, perhaps through a read error. The chain links TRBV10-1 to TRBJ1-3; D not resolved. CDR1 is WNHNN, CDR2 SYGVQD, per germline (reference sequence). The CDR3 spans 17 residues. This CDR3 reads CASSESDGGHSGNTIYF. The DNA for the CDR3 is TGTGCCAGCAGTGAGTCCGACGGTGGGCACTCTGGAAACACCATATATTTT.

This clonotype was counted a few times. The chain is built from TRBV12-3 or TRBV12-4 and TRBJ1-2; tentative D call: TRBD1 (6 bases). The length of the CDR3 is 17 residues. Deletions cut 4 bases from V and 4 bases from J, with 22 bases between. CDR3 in amino acids: CASSSLAGAAQGYGYTF. DNA for the CDR3: TGTGCCAGCAGTTCCCTGGCAGGGGCCGCTCAGGGCTATGGCTACACCTTC.

This clonotype was seen many times. J is TRBJ2-5 and V is TRBV12-3 or TRBV12-4, with 9 bases aligning to TRBD2. The V gene end was trimmed by 3 bases and the J gene end by 4 bases; junction bases not matched to a gene: 9. The CDR3 sequence is 16 residues long. The CDR3 bases are TGTGCCAGCAGTTTGTGGCGGGGGGGCGTCTTAGAGACCCAGTACTTC. This translates into CASSLWRGGVLETQYF.

J is TRBJ2-1 and V is TRBV5-4; 7 bases match TRBD1. The CDR3 loop spans 13 amino acids. The V gene's germline CDR1 is SGHNT and CDR2 YYREEE (reference sequence). V shed 0 bases, J shed 7 bases, and the junction held 1 base outside the gene matches. CDR3 DNA: TGTGCCAGCAGCTTGGAACAGGGGAATGAGCAGTTCTTC. Its protein is CASSLEQGNEQFF.

The DNA of the CDR3 is TGTGCCAGCAGTCCGGACCTCTCGGATGAAGCTTTCTTT. It translates to CASSPDLSDEAFF. This sequence joins TRBV6-5 and TRBJ1-1; D is unclear. Trimming removed 5 bases at V and 7 bases at J, with 14 bases between. The CDR3 loop spans 13 amino acids. Germline lookup yields CDR1 MNHEY and CDR2 SVGAGI.

This clonotype showed up many times. This chain links TRBV5-6 with TRBJ1-6; D unresolved. The CDR3 length is 13 residues. Per the germline V gene, CDR1 is SGHDT and CDR2 is YYEEEE. Trimming cost V 2 bases and J 7 bases, with 7 bases left between them. This CDR3 is CASSFTANSPLHF. DNA for the CDR3: TGTGCCAGCAGCTTTACTGCAAATTCACCCCTCCACTTT.

The chain has TRBV20-1 and TRBJ1-2; no clear D. The V end was cut by 6 bases, the J end by 7 bases, with 15 bases between. The CDR3 runs to 12 residues. In germline, CDR1 is DFQATT, CDR2 SNEGSKA (reference sequence). CDR3 sequence: CSALGGMSGYTF. The DNA for the CDR3 is TGCAGTGCCCTGGGAGGAATGTCTGGCTACACCTTC.

This clonotype occurred many times. The chain combines TRBV5-1 with TRBJ2-6; D is undetermined. This CDR3 spans 17 amino acids. V was pared by 1 base and J by 0 bases, with 11 bases between. Germline CDR1 is SGHRS and CDR2 is YFSETQ. CDR3 bases: TGCGCCAGCAGCTTGAGGGCAGGATCCTCTGGGGCCAACGTCCTGACTTTC. Residues: CASSLRAGSSGANVLTF.